The clone carrying this T cell receptor beta chain occurred once. The CDR3 contains 13 residues. CDR1 and CDR2 (germline): MNHNY, SVGAGI (reference sequence). The germline V and J ends were trimmed by 8 bases and 7 bases, with 17 bases remaining between them. The source of the sample is a study of blood T cell repertoires in COVID-19. Study in general: Some COVID-19 samples were acute and others convalescent; all came from the United States, Italy and Spain. PBMCs, B-cell-depleted T cells, or T cells were the source of the cDNA or gDNA that made up the material.

Methods used by the authors: It was from reference gene primer amplification that nucleated cell counts were estimated. Generated by immunoSEQ multiplex PCR, the TCRdb table keeps only in-frame clones and is missing some. V, J and clone size are those of that table, while D and trimming were read from the DNA. There are about 150,000 clones in the sample; 75% to 90% occur only once, and approximately 6.5% lies in the top ten. V usage is TRBV6-6 and J usage is TRBJ1-2, with D perhaps matching TRBD1 (6 bases). The source material was peripheral blood. The clonotype comes from a man aged 80 or over with acute or convalescent COVID-19. CDR3 protein: CASHLDSRSGYTF. The CDR3 DNA follows: TGTGCCAGCCACCTGGACAGCCGCAGTGGCTACACCTTC.